The 9 T cell receptor beta chains below all came from one sample that was sequenced in a study of cytomegalovirus exposure and HLA in healthy donors. Amplification used 60 Vbeta primers and 13 Jbeta primers. Profiled with immunoSEQ multiplex PCR; TCRdb holds only in-frame clones, not every one. The sample yields 100,000 to 150,000 clones, 60% to 85% seen once. The sequenced sample was PBMCs. These receptor sequences come from a man aged 50 to 60 in good health and CMV-seronegative.

Here the CDR3 DNA reads TGTGCCAGTAGGAGGACAGGGGAGCGGTACGAGCAGTACTTC. Translation gives CASRRTGERYEQYF. This rearrangement joins TRBV19 to TRBJ2-7; 9 bases agree with TRBD1. The CDR3 loop spans 14 amino acids. The V gene end was trimmed by 6 bases and the J gene end by 4 bases; junction bases not matched to a gene: 7. Germline V gives CDR1 LNHDA, CDR2 SQIVND (reference sequence).

The chain employs TRBV5-6 and TRBJ1-1; TRBD1 agrees at 9 bases. After removal of 5 bases from V and 6 bases from J, the junction contained 5 bases not matched to a gene. The CDR3 spans 13 residues. Germline values: CDR1 SGHDT, CDR2 YYEEEE. CDR3 bases: TGTGCCAGCAGACCACAGGGGGCCCCTGAAGCTTTCTTT. Its translation: CASRPQGAPEAFF.

The chain recombines TRBV2 with TRBJ1-1; the match to TRBD1 covers 8 bases. The CDR3 consists of 16 residues. V was clipped by 4 bases and J by 4 bases; unmatched bases: 11. In germline, CDR1 is SNHLY, CDR2 FYNNEI. CDR3 amino acids: CASSVGTGLRGTEAFF. DNA of the CDR3: TGTGCCAGCAGTGTGGGGACAGGTCTTCGGGGCACTGAAGCTTTCTTT. Filled out from reference TRBV2 and TRBJ1-1, the complete variable domain reads EPEVTQTPSHQVTQMGQEVILRCVPISNHLYFYWYRQILGQKVEFLVSFYNNEISEKSEIFDDQFSVERPDGSNFTLKIRSTKLEDSAMYFCASSVGTGLRGTEAFFGQGTRLTVV.

V is TRBV28 and J is TRBJ1-2, with D unresolved. The CDR3 sequence is 12 residues long. V lost 7 bases and J 2 bases, leaving 8 bases between the germline ends. Germline CDR1 and CDR2: MDHEN and SYDVKM. CDR3 coding DNA: TGTGCCAGCACCGTGGAGAACTATGGCTACACCTTC. Translating it yields CASTVENYGYTF.

The V call is TRBV5-1, the J call TRBJ2-5; TRBD2 aligns across 9 bases. The CDR3 consists of 17 residues. The V segment lost 6 bases and the J segment 3 bases; nucleotides outside the gene matches: 15. Germline CDR1 SGHRS, CDR2 YFSETQ. The CDR3 reads CASKSPSGDPYEETQYF. DNA for the CDR3: TGCGCCAGCAAGTCGCCTAGCGGGGACCCATATGAAGAGACCCAGTACTTC.

The chain combines TRBV5-4 with TRBJ2-5; D may be TRBD1 (5 bases). The ends were cut back, 0 bases at V and 2 bases at J, with 14 bases in the middle. The CDR3 consists of 16 residues. Germline V gene sequence: CDR1 SGHNT, CDR2 YYREEE (reference sequence). The CDR3 DNA is TGTGCCAGCAGCTTGGGGACAAGACCCTCACAAGAGACCCAGTACTTC. Translated, it gives CASSLGTRPSQETQYF.

In its sample, this clone is medium-sized. The chain's CDR3 is CASIESSNQPQHF. DNA of the CDR3: TGTGCCAGCATTGAGAGTAGCAATCAGCCCCAGCATTTT. The genes are TRBV6-1 and TRBJ1-5; D remains unclear. V gave up 7 bases and J gave up 0 bases, with 7 bases separating them. Germline loops: CDR1 MNHNS, CDR2 SASEGT. CDR3 length: 13 amino acids.

The rearrangement links TRBV11-2 to TRBJ2-2; D not resolved. The CDR3 totals 11 residues. Germline V gives CDR1 SGHAT, CDR2 FQNNGV. Trimming removed 5 bases at V and 4 bases at J, with 2 bases between. CDR3 DNA sequence: TGTGCCAGCAGCCGCACCGGGGAGCTGTTTTTT. Its translation: CASSRTGELFF. Full variable domain (missing parts from reference TRBV11-2 and TRBJ2-2): EAGVAQSPRYKIIEKRQSVAFWCNPISGHATLYWYQQILGQGPKLLIQFQNNGVVDDSQLPKDRFSAERLKGVDSTLKIQPAKLEDSAVYLCASSRTGELFFGEGSRLTVL.

The chain employs TRBV18 and TRBJ2-7, with 7 bases matching TRBD1. The CDR3 contains 14 residues. Trimming took 3 bases from V and 4 from J; bases not matched to a gene: 6. CDR1 and CDR2 (germline): KGHSH, LQKENI. CDR3 in DNA: TGTGCCAGCTCACCTCCCGGGACAGTATACGAGCAGTACTTC. Translated: CASSPPGTVYEQYF. Looking up the rest from reference TRBV18 and TRBJ2-7 gives the full variable domain: NAGVMQNPRHLVRRRGQEARLRCSPMKGHSHVYWYRQLPEEGLKFMVYLQKENIIDESGMPKERFSAEFPKEGPSILRIQQVVRGDSAAYFCASSPPGTVYEQYFGPGTRLTVT.